The T cell receptor beta chain described here comes from a study of vaccination effects on CD4 cells after COVID-19. Notes on this clone: The antigen is unknown.

There are 15 residues in the CDR3. CDR1 and CDR2 (germline): MNHEY, SVGAGI. Trimming took off 6 bases at V and 0 bases at J, with 12 bases between the two ends. Antigen-specific CD4+ T cells were expanded (with viral peptide pools) by the ViraFEST assay ahead of sequencing. The culture ran for roughly ten days, and then CD4+ T cells were isolated. Vaccine recipients lacked prior SARS-CoV-2 infection and had negative nucleocapsid antibodies. Culturing of 1.5 million to 2 million PBMC per well took place with approximately 10 IU/ml IL-2 and 10 ug/ml peptides. Method: immunoSEQ multiplex PCR; TCRdb's copy keeps in-frame clones and lacks some. The table shows approximately 76,000 clones, with 60% to 85% occurring only once.

Sequencing used CD4+ T cells from PBMCs cultured with SARS-CoV-2 spike peptides, obtained before COVID-19 vaccination. J is TRBJ1-5 and V is TRBV6-5; TRBD1 might be the D (6 bases). The TCR was taken from a human donor who received a COVID-19 vaccine. Here the CDR3 DNA reads TGTGCCAGCAGACTATGGACAGATAGCAATCAGCCCCAGCATTTT. It is translated as CASRLWTDSNQPQHF.